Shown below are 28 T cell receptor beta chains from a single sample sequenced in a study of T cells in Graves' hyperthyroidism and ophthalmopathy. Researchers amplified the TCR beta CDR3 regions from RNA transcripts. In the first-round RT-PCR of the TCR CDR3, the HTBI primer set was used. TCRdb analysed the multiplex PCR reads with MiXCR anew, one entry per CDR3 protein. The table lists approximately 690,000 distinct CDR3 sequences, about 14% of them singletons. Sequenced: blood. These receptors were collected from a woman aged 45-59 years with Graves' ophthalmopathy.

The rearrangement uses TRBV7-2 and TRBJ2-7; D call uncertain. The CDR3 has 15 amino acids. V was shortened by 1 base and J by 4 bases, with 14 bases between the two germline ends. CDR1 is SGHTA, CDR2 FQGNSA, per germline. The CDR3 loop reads CASSLEPSKGYEQYF. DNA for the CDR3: TGTGCCAGCAGCTTAGAGCCTAGTAAGGGATACGAGCAGTACTTC. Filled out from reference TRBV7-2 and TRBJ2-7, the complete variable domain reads GAGVSQSPSNKVTEKGKDVELRCDPISGHTALYWYRQSLGQGLEFLIYFQGNSAPDKSGLPSDRFSAERTGGSVSTLTIQRTQQEDSAVYLCASSLEPSKGYEQYFGPGTRLTVT.

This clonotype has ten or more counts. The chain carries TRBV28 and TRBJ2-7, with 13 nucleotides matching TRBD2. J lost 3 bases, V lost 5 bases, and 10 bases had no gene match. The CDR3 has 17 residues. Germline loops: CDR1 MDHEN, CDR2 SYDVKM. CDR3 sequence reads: CASSGTSGKGPIYEQYF. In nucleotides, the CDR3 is TGTGCCAGCAGTGGGACTAGCGGGAAGGGGCCCATCTACGAGCAGTACTTC.

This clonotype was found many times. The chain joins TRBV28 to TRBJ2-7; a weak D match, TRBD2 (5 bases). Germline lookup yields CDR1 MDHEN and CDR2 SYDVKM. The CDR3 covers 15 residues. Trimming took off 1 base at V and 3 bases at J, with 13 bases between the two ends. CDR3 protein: CASSLSGGGYYEQYF. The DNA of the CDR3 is TGTGCCAGCAGTTTATCGGGTGGCGGGTACTACGAGCAGTACTTC.

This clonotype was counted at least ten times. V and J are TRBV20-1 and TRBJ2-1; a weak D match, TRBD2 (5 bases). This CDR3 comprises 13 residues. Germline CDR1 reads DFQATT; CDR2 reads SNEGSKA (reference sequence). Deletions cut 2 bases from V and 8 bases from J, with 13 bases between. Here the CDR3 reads CSARKGLGDEQFF. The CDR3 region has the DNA TGCAGTGCTAGAAAAGGACTGGGCGATGAGCAGTTCTTC.

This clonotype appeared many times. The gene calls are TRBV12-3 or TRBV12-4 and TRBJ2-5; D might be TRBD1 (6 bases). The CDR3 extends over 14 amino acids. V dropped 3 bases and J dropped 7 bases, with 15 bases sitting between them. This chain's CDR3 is CASSFARDTGTQYF. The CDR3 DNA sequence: TGTGCCAGCAGTTTTGCACGGGACACGGGGACCCAGTACTTC.

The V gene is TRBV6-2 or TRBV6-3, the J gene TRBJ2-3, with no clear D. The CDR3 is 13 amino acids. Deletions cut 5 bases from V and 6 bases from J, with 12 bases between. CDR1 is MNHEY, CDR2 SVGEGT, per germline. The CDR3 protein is CASSRRGPDTQYF. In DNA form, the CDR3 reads TGTGCCAGCAGTCGACGCGGCCCGGATACGCAGTATTTT.

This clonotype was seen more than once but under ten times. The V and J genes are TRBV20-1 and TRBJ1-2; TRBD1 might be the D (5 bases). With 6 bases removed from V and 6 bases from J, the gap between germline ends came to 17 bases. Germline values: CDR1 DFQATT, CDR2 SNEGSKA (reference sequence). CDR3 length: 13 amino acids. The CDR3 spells CSARLEGFDGYTF. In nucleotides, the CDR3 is TGCAGTGCCCGGCTCGAGGGGTTTGATGGCTACACCTTC.

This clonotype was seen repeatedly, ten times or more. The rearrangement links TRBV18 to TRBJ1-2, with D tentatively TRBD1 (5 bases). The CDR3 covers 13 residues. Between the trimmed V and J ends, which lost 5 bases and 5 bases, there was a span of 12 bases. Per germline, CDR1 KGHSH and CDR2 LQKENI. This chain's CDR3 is CASSTQETYGYTF. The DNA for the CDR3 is TGTGCCAGCTCAACACAGGAGACGTATGGCTACACCTTC.

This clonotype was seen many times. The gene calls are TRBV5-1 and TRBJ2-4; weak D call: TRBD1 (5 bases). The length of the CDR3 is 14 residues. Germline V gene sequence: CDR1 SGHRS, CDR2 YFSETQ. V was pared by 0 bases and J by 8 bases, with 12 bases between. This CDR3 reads CASSLVAGLDIQYF. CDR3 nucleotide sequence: TGCGCCAGCAGCTTGGTGGCAGGGTTAGACATTCAGTACTTC.

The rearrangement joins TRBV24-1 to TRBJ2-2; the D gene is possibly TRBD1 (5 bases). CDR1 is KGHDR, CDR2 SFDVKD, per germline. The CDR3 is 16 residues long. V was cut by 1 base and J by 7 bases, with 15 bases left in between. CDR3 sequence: CATSDFKAGNFGELFF. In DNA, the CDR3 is TGTGCCACCAGTGATTTTAAGGCAGGGAATTTCGGGGAGCTGTTTTTT.

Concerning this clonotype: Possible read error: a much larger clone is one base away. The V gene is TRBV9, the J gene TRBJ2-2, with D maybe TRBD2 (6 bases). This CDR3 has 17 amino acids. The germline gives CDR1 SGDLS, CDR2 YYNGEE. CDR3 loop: CAGSYRWGLANTGELFF. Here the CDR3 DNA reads TGTGCCGGCAGTTACCGGTGGGGACTCGCGAACACCGGGGAGCTGTTTTTT.

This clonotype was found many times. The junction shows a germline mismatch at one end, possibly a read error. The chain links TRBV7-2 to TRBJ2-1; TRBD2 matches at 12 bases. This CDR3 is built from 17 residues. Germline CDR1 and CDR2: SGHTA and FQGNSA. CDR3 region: CASSLVTSGRGSNEQFF. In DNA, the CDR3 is TGTGCCAGCAGTTTAGTGACTAGCGGGAGAGGGTCTAATGAGCAGTTCTTC.

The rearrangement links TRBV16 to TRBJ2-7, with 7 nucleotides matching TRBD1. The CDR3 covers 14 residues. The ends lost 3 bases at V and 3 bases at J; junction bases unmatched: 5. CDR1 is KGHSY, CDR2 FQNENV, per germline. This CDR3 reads CASSHTGTDYEQYF. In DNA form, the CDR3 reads TGTGCCAGCAGCCATACCGGGACAGACTACGAGCAGTACTTC.

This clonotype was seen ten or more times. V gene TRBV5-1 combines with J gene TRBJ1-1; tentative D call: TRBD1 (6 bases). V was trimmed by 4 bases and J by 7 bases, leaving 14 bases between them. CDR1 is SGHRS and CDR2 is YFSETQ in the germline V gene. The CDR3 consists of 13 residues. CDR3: CASSRGTPVEAFF. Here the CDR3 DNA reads TGCGCCAGCAGCCGAGGGACACCCGTTGAAGCTTTCTTT.

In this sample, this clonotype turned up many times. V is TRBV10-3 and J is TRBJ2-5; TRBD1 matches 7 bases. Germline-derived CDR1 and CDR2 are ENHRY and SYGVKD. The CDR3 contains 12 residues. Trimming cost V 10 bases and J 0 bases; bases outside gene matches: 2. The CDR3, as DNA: TGTGCCACCGGGACAGACCAAGAGACCCAGTACTTC. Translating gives CATGTDQETQYF.

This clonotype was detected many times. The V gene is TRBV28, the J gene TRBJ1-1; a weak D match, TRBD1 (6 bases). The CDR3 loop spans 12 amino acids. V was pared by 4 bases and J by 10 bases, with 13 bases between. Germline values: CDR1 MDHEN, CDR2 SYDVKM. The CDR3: CASSYGGRSAFF. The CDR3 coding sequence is TGTGCCAGCAGTTATGGGGGGCGTTCAGCTTTCTTT. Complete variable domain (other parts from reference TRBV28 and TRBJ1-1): DVKVTQSSRYLVKRTGEKVFLECVQDMDHENMFWYRQDPGLGLRLIYFSYDVKMKEKGDIPEGYSVSREKKERFSLILESASTNQTSMYLCASSYGGRSAFFGQGTRLTVV.

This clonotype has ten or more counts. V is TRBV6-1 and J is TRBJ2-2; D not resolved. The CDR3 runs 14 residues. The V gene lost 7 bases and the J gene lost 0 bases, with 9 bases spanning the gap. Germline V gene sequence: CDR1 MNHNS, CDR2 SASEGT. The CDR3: CASMRTSNTGELFF. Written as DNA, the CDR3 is TGTGCCAGCATGCGGACCTCGAACACCGGGGAGCTGTTTTTT.

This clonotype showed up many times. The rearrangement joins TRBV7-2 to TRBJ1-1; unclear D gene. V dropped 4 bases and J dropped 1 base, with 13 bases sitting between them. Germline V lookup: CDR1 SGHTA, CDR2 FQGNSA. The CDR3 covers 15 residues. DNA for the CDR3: TGTGCCAGCAGCTCCCCCTCATGGGGGAACACTGAAGCTTTCTTT. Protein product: CASSSPSWGNTEAFF.

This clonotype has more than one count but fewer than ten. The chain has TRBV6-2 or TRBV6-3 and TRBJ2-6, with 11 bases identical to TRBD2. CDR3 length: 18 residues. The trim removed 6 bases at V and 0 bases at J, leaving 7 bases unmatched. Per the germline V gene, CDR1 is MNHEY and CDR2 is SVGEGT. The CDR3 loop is CASRPSSGRGSGANVLTF. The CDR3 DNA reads TGTGCCAGCAGACCCAGTAGCGGGAGGGGCTCTGGGGCCAACGTCCTGACTTTC.

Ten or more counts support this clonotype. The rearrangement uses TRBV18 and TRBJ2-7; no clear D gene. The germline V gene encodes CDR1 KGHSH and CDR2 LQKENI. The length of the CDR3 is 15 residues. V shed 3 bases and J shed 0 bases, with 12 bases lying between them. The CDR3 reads CASSPQTVLSYEQYF. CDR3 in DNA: TGTGCCAGCTCACCTCAGACGGTACTCTCCTACGAGCAGTACTTC.

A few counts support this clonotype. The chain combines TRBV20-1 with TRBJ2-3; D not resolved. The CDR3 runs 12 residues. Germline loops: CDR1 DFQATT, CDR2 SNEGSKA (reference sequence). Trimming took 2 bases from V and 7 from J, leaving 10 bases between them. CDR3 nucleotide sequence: TGCAGTGCTAGACGTGACGGAAATACGCAGTATTTT. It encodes CSARRDGNTQYF.

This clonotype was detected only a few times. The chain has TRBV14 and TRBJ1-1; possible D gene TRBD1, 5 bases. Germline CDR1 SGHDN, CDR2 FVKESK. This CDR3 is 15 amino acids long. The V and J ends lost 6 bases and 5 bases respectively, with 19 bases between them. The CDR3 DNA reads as TGTGCCAGCAGTTTCGGCCGACAGAGAACAACTGAAGCTTTCTTT. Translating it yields CASSFGRQRTTEAFF. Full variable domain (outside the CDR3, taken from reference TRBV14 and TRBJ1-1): EAGVTQFPSHSVIEKGQTVTLRCDPISGHDNLYWYRRVMGKEIKFLLHFVKESKQDESGMPNNRFLAERTGGTYSTLKVQPAELEDSGVYFCASSFGRQRTTEAFFGQGTRLTVV.

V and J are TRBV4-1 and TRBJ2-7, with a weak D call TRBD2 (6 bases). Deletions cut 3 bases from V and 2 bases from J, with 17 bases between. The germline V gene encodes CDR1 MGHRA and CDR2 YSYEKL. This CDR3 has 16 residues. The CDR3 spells CASSQPLRGGTYEQYF. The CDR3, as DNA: TGCGCCAGCAGCCAGCCCCTTCGCGGAGGGACCTACGAGCAGTACTTC.

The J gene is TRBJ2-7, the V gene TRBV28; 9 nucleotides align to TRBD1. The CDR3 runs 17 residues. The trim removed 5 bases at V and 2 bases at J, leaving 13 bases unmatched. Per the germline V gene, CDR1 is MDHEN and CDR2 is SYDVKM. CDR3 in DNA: TGTGCCAGCAGTCTTTATTCCGACAGGGGGGTGGCCTACGAGCAGTACTTC. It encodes CASSLYSDRGVAYEQYF.

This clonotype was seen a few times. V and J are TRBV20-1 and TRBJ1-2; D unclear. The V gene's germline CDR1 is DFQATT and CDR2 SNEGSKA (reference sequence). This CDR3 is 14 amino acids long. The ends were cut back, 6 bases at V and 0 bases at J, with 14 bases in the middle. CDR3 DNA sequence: TGCAGTGCCACAACCCAGGCATCTAACTATGGCTACACCTTC. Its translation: CSATTQASNYGYTF.

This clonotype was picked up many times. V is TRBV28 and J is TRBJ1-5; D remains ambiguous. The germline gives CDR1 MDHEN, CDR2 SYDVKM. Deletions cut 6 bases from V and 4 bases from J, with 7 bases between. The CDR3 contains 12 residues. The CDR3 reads CASSLTNQPQHF. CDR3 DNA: TGTGCCAGCAGCTTAACGAATCAGCCCCAGCATTTT. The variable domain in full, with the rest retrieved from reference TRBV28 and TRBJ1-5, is DVKVTQSSRYLVKRTGEKVFLECVQDMDHENMFWYRQDPGLGLRLIYFSYDVKMKEKGDIPEGYSVSREKKERFSLILESASTNQTSMYLCASSLTNQPQHFGDGTRLSIL.

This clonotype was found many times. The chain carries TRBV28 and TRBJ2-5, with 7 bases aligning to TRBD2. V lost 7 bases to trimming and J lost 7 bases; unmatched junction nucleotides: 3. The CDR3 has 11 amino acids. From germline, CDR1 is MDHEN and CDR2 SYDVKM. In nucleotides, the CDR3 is TGTGCCAGCACCCCGGGGGGGACCCAGTACTTC. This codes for CASTPGGTQYF.

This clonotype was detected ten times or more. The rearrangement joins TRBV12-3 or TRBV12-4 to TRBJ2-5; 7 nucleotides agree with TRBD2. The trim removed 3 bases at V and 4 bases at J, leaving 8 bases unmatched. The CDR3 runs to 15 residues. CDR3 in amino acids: CASSLRRERGETQYF. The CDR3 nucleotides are TGTGCCAGCAGTTTGAGGCGGGAGAGGGGAGAGACCCAGTACTTC.